The 7 T cell receptor beta chains given below trace back to one sample, sequenced in a study of beta chain features in type 1 diabetes (dated by TCRdb to 2016 to 2019). Findings and caveats that apply to the study as a whole: A moderate but significant shortening of TCRB CDR3 length was observed in type 1 diabetes patients in all four CD4+ subsets.

For these receptors, no antigen is known. Preparation of the library involved the immunoSEQ multiplex PCR assay. The entire isolated RNA was reverse transcribed using the High Capacity cDNA Reverse Transcription Kit, and thus expressed TCRB transcripts were sequenced. TCRdb limited this immuneACCESS table to in-frame rearrangements with V and J called. A share of clones is missing; checked studies link under half to unresolved V genes, and the rest is unexplained. Counted in this sample were under 130,000 clones; around 30% of them appeared once. The ten top clones hold 0.53% of the sample. Material for sequencing was central memory CD4+ T cells from blood. Source of these receptors: a woman between 18 and 29 years old with type 1 diabetes.

J is TRBJ2-1 and V is TRBV19; 7 bases fit TRBD2. V was clipped by 4 bases and J by 0 bases; unmatched bases: 3. This CDR3 spans 15 amino acids. Germline-derived CDR1 and CDR2 are LNHDA and SQIVND (reference sequence). The CDR3: CASSSLAASYNEQFF. The CDR3 coding sequence is TGTGCCAGTAGTAGTCTAGCGGCCTCCTACAATGAGCAGTTCTTC.

This chain joins TRBV6-5 and TRBJ1-5, with 7 bases matching TRBD1. The V and J ends lost 7 bases and 0 bases, in that order; junction bases with no gene match: 6. Germline CDR1 MNHEY, CDR2 SVGAGI. The CDR3 is 15 residues long. The CDR3 here is CASMGQLYSNQPQHF. The CDR3 DNA follows: TGTGCCAGCATGGGACAGCTTTATAGCAATCAGCCCCAGCATTTT.

This clone was seen a handful of times. The CDR3 is CASSQEGHWNYGYTF. CDR3 nucleotide sequence: TGCGCCAGCAGCCAAGAAGGACACTGGAACTATGGCTACACCTTC. The genes are TRBV4-3 and TRBJ1-2; a possible D gene is TRBD1 (5 bases). V was clipped by 0 bases and J by 2 bases, with 10 bases between them. Germline-derived CDR1 and CDR2 are LGHNA and YSLEER. The CDR3 totals 15 residues.

The V and J genes are TRBV12-5 and TRBJ2-5; TRBD1 matches 11 bases. Germline CDR1 is LGHNT and CDR2 is FRNRAP. The CDR3 totals 14 residues. The ends lost 3 bases at V and 10 bases at J; junction bases unmatched: 7. For the CDR3, the DNA is TGTGCTAGTGGTTTTGATGGACAGGGGGCTATCCAGTACTTC. Translation: CASGFDGQGAIQYF.

This clone has just a few counts. The chain links TRBV7-2 to TRBJ1-1; D not certain. The CDR3 is 13 residues long. The germline V and J ends were trimmed by 5 bases and 1 base, with 8 bases remaining between them. Germline V gives CDR1 SGHTA, CDR2 FQGNSA. The CDR3 loop reads CASSATRNTEAFF. The CDR3, as DNA: TGTGCCAGCAGCGCGACAAGGAACACTGAAGCTTTCTTT.

V is TRBV12-5 and J is TRBJ1-1; tentative D call: TRBD1 (5 bases). V lost 7 bases and J lost 10, with 22 bases in between. This CDR3 has 14 residues. Germline CDR1 reads LGHNT; CDR2 reads FRNRAP. CDR3 DNA sequence: TGTGCTAGTGAACCCGGGGACGGGAAGCGGGTAGCTTTCTTT. Translated, it gives CASEPGDGKRVAFF.

V is TRBV18 and J is TRBJ2-1; D possibly corresponds to TRBD1 (5 bases). CDR1 is KGHSH, CDR2 LQKENI, per germline. The CDR3 is made up of 18 amino acids. Trimming removed 3 bases from V and 2 bases from J, with 20 bases in between. The CDR3 DNA sequence: TGTGCCAGCTCACCTGCTTTTAGGGGATTAGGGCCCTACAATGAGCAGTTCTTC. Its translation: CASSPAFRGLGPYNEQFF.